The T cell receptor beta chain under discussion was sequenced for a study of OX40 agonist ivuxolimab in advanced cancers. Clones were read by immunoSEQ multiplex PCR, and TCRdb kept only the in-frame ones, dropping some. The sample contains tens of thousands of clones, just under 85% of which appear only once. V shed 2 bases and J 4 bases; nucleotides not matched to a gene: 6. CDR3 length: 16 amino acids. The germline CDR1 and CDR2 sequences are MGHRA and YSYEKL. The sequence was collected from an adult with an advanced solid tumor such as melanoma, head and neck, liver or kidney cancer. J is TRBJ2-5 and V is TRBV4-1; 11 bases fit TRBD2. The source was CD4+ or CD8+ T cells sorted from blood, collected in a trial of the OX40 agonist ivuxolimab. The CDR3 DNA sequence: TGCGCCAGCAGCCAACCGACTAGCGGGAAGGGAGAGACCCAGTACTTC. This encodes CASSQPTSGKGETQYF.